The clone carrying this T cell receptor (beta chain) was counted between two and nine times. Antigen specificity is unknown. The CDR3 is 11 residues long. With 1 base removed from V and 9 bases from J, the gap between germline ends came to 6 bases. The germline CDR1 and CDR2 sequences are LGHDT and YNNKEL (reference sequence). These data are taken from a study of vaccination effects on CD4 cells after COVID-19. Clones were sequenced by immunoSEQ multiplex PCR, and TCRdb holds only the in-frame ones, with some missing. The data show roughly 30,000 clones, about 80% seen once. Antigen-specific CD4+ T cells expanded by the ViraFEST assay with viral peptide pools were then sequenced. When around 10 days of culture had elapsed, CD4+ T cells were isolated. Absence of prior SARS-CoV-2 infection characterized the vaccine recipients, who showed negative nucleocapsid antibodies. It was with roughly 9.5 IU/ml IL-2 and about 10 ug/ml peptides that under 2.5 million PBMC per well were cultured.

The rearrangement uses TRBV3-1 (or the pseudogene TRBV3-2) and TRBJ1-2; D call uncertain. This specimen was CD4+ T cells from PBMCs cultured with HCoV-OC43 spike peptides, taken before COVID-19 vaccination. Subset specified: HCoV-OC43 spike overlapping peptide pool stimulation. This clonotype originated in a human donor who received a COVID-19 vaccine. The DNA for the CDR3 is TGTGCCAGCAGCCAAGCCCACAGCTACACCTTC. It encodes CASSQAHSYTF.